This record concerns one T cell receptor beta chain sequence. Its matching antigen is unknown. These data belong to a study of shared clonotypes between healthy human individuals. Broader study findings: Only blood was sampled; tissue repertoires likely differ.

The assay was carried out at the deep level. Sequencing was performed with immunoSEQ multiplex PCR; in TCRdb, only in-frame clones are kept and a portion is missing. The table shows around 2,000,000 clones, with approximately 94% occurring only once. The CDR3 extends over 17 amino acids. The V gene's germline CDR1 is SGHRS and CDR2 YFSETQ. Trimming at V came to 3 bases and at J to 3 bases, leaving 9 bases not matched to a gene. It was CD45RO-negative cells, positively selected for CCR7, that made up naive CD8 cells, with terminally differentiated effector memory CD45RA+ cells excluded. Adults of Caucasian background living in Nashville, Tennessee made up all donors.

This chain joins TRBV5-1 and TRBJ1-1; 12 positions agree with TRBD1. This clonotype originated in a man younger than 35 in good health. Input material: naive CD8+ T cells sorted from blood. CDR3 sequence: CASSWDRGRRDYTEAFF. Here the CDR3 DNA reads TGCGCCAGCAGCTGGGACAGGGGGCGCCGAGATTACACTGAAGCTTTCTTT.